The 6 T cell receptor beta chains below come from one sample, sequenced in a study of high-grade serous ovarian cancer treatment subgroups. Profiled with immunoSEQ multiplex PCR; TCRdb holds only in-frame clones, not every one. The data hold 4,500 to 6,000 clones, with over 65% observed a single time. Tumor tissue was taken before any definitive surgery or chemotherapy was given. Sequenced input: tumor tissue. These receptors were obtained from a human donor with high-grade serous ovarian cancer.

This clone turned up a few times. The CDR3 DNA sequence: TGCGCCAGCTTTACCTCGTGGGACAGGACACATGAGCAGTTCTTC. Its translation is CASFTSWDRTHEQFF. The chain uses TRBV10-1 and TRBJ2-1; 8 bases fit TRBD1. This CDR3 has 15 amino acids. Germline CDR1 is WNHNN and CDR2 is SYGVQD (reference sequence). J gave up 8 bases and V 8 bases, and 14 bases lay outside the gene matches.

This clone has a single count. This rearrangement joins TRBV7-6 to TRBJ2-5; D uncertain. This CDR3 comprises 13 residues. From germline, CDR1 is SGHVS and CDR2 FNYEAQ. V gave up 0 bases and J gave up 2 bases, with 4 bases separating them. In DNA, the CDR3 is TGTGCCAGCAGCTTAGCGCGGCAAGAGACCCAGTACTTC. Protein product: CASSLARQETQYF.

The rearrangement links TRBV4-3 to TRBJ2-7; D is unclear. With 0 bases removed from V and 2 bases from J, the gap between germline ends came to 8 bases. The CDR3 contains 14 residues. Germline V gene sequence: CDR1 LGHNA, CDR2 YSLEER. The CDR3 sequence: CASSQETVTYEQYF. CDR3 DNA: TGCGCCAGCAGCCAAGAGACGGTGACCTACGAGCAGTACTTC.

This chain uses TRBV29-1 with TRBJ2-5; D gene ambiguous. The CDR3 has 14 residues. Germline CDR1 SQVTM, CDR2 ANQGSEA. V gave up 4 bases and J gave up 5 bases, with 17 bases separating them. The CDR3 protein is CSVGSPPVTETQYF. The CDR3, as DNA: TGCAGCGTTGGCTCCCCTCCGGTGACGGAGACCCAGTACTTC.

The rearrangement links TRBV2 to TRBJ1-6; the D gene is possibly TRBD1 (5 bases). Germline CDR1 is SNHLY and CDR2 is FYNNEI. V dropped 1 base and J dropped 6 bases, with 13 bases sitting between them. The CDR3 has 16 amino acids. CDR3 coding DNA: TGTGCCAGCAGTGAAGGTATAGGGGCCCTTAATTCACCCCTCCACTTT. Its protein is CASSEGIGALNSPLHF.

The rearrangement uses TRBV4-3 and TRBJ1-2; maybe TRBD1 (5 bases). Trimming took 4 bases from V and 4 from J, leaving 13 bases between them. The CDR3 runs 14 residues. Germline V gene lookup returns CDR1 LGHNA and CDR2 YSLEER. As DNA, the CDR3 is TGCGCCAGCAGCCCCGCGGGAAGGGGCTATGGCTACACCTTC. Its protein is CASSPAGRGYGYTF.